This T cell receptor (beta chain) comes out of a study of radiation and T cells in renal cell carcinoma (dated by TCRdb to 2020 to 2022). About the full investigation: Samples were obtained from a clinical trial, in which 15 Gy stereotactic body radiation therapy was delivered to primary renal cell carcinomas and nephrectomy was performed 4 weeks later. In total, 50 to 60 samples underwent TCR beta sequencing: roughly 26 tumors plus 27 peripheral blood samples. Across all 50 or so samples, around 4,000,000 unique CDR3 nucleotide sequences encoding 2,658,974 unique CDR3 amino acid sequences were identified. The study at large found these results: An increase in top tumor clonotypes in blood was observed from baseline to 2 weeks post-radiation, followed by contraction by 4 weeks, which was taken to suggest transient expansion of tumor-resident clones. With a single-armed trial design, the study had no way to address how radiation dose or scheduling affects the TCR repertoire. Because pretreatment tumor biopsies were not available, the study could not determine whether clonotypes were already present within the tumor at baseline. Blood repertoire dynamics were not followed beyond 4 weeks after treatment.

The immunoSEQ kit was used, according to the manufacturer's recommendations, to generate TCR beta libraries from genomic DNA. For library preparation, a first multiplex PCR was performed with proprietary primers, followed by a second PCR in which unique barcodes were added, and bead cleanups were performed after each round. Each sample batch included a kit-provided positive control reaction and a negative control reaction. The final libraries underwent checking on an Agilent 4200 TapeStation D1000 ScreenTape, volumetric pooling, and quantification by qPCR. Sequencing was performed on an Illumina NextSeq500 using a MidOutput 150-cycle cartridge, with 156 Read1 cycles, 15 Index1 cycles, and the kit custom primers. The pooled library was loaded at approximately 1 pM, with an approximately 20% PhiX control spiked in. Per the authors' processing: The vendor-processed data were analyzed in R, and a clonotype was defined as all T cells that share the same CDR3 nucleotide sequence. For clone abundance analyses, frequencies were normalized to the 10,000 most abundant clones in each sample. Before analysis, public T cell clones were removed, and these numbered fewer than six per sample on average. A difference in abundance of at least 32-fold between compartments was used to define tumor-enriched and baseline blood-enriched clonotypes. Clonotypes expanded or contracted between blood time points were identified with a beta-binomial differential abundance model. The Baroni-Urbani and Buser coefficient was used to measure tumor-blood repertoire similarity, and groups were compared with two-tailed Wilcoxon tests in R. TCRdb's version of the immuneACCESS table is confined to in-frame rearrangements and falls short of the full clone set. An unresolved V gene accounts for under half of the shortfall where checked; the remainder is of unknown origin. D and trimming were read from the DNA, whereas the V and J calls and clone size are those reported in that table. The table for this sample lists approximately 120,000 clones; around 80% of them were counted only once. The ten most abundant clones make up approximately 3% of the sample.

In light of the paper, this sample's time point label describes: baseline pretreatment blood. The treatment or condition label, as the study defines it: 15 Gy SBRT to primary tumor, nephrectomy 4 weeks later. To follow tumor-enriched clonotypes, peripheral blood was collected serially from radiation-treated patients at baseline and again at 2 weeks and 4 weeks after SBRT. Every patient's renal cell carcinoma showed clear cell pathology. The QIAamp DNA Blood Mini Kit (Qiagen) was used to prepare genomic DNA for TCR sequencing. Only samples passing all quality control checks were included in the analyses. V gives up 1 base and J gives up 2 bases, and the segment between their germline ends measures 11 bases. Its CDR3 holds 15 amino acids, cysteine through phenylalanine. Only the CDR3 region is kept as DNA, spanning 45 bases read in frame from base 1. The germline V gene encodes CDR1 SGHTA and CDR2 FQGNSA.

Details on this clone: The clone's antigen remains unknown. No clone much larger than this one lies a single base away; base qualities are absent.

This chain is built from TRBV7-2 and TRBJ1-2; matching of 6 bases hints at TRBD1 as the D gene. This receptor was taken from an older woman with renal cell carcinoma. The sequencing used blood, collected from a patient whose treatment included radiotherapy and nephrectomy. The sequenced DNA: TGTGCCAGCAGCTTAGTGGGGGGCGCGAACTATGGCTACACCTTC. Its translation is CASSLVGGANYGYTF.